This T cell receptor (beta chain) was identified during a study of HIV-infected patients and healthy controls (dated by TCRdb to between 2013 and 2015). With regard to the full study: CD4 counts were modestly but significantly increased in about 90% of the 16 patients after three months of therapy, but they remained below normal ranges. CD8 counts showed no consistent shift during early therapy, whereas the CD4:CD8 ratio rose slightly. Viral load became undetectable in about 75% of the 16 patients by the second bleed and in all patients after a further year of therapy. Relative to controls, total CDR3 counts per chain did not differ significantly, and patients lacked overall T-cell lymphocytopenia. The study tested whether deep TCR repertoire sequencing of HIV patients' small blood samples could capture immune perturbation and reconstitution.

Points the paper makes about the study in general: Donor HLA types were not determined in the study. Healthy control repertoires showed roughly threefold more distinct CDR3s and higher Shannon diversity than untreated HIV+ repertoires. HIV-infected repertoires showed significantly elevated mean Gini indices relative to controls, which possibly reflects oligoclonality. Pairing of alpha and beta chains was not determined in the samples. The study cohorts differed slightly in age and sex profile, but those differences did not account for the observed differences in diversity. HIV-associated CDR3s exhibited a significant reduction in frequency during therapy, whereas CMV-associated CDR3s exhibited no significant change, although the majority increased in frequency. The dynamics of distinct T-cell subpopulations could not be separated, and sequencing depth was restricted, because whole blood was used. In HIV-infected patients, the apparent post-therapy recovery of the Gini index was not replicated in size-matched repertoire data. Processing was restricted to sixteen HIV-infected individuals, which the authors judged to be a major constraint on the generalizability of the findings. Alpha-chain CDR3s from MAIT cells occurred at high frequency in healthy controls but were severely depleted in HIV+ repertoires. Healthy controls shared more CDR3s between individuals than HIV+ patients, by Jaccard index and by count of highly shared sequences. Rare events from HIV-infected data received too much weight under size-matching, and comparisons were complicated by unequal numbers of distinct sequences between patients and controls. Mean usage differed significantly between HIV-infected patients and controls for eight alpha and eight beta V genes.

This clonotype was observed many times. Its antigen remains unidentified. Base qualities are not provided; no much larger clone lies one nucleotide away. Cut back by 1 base and 0 bases, the V and J ends lie 5 bases apart. From the cysteine through the phenylalanine, the CDR3 covers 13 amino acids. CDR3 DNA only is kept here, 39 bases in frame from base 1. From a lookup of the germline V gene, CDR1 and CDR2 are SGHDT and YYEEEE. Since whole blood was used without any cell fractionation, the repertoire reflected all peripheral T cells in unsorted form. For RNA extraction, about 2.3 ml of peripheral blood was collected into Tempus tubes. The study enrolled HIV-infected adults who had not yet received antiretroviral therapy and were about to begin treatment, and it processed the first sixteen eligible patients. Patients were deemed ineligible for enrollment if they had febrile or AIDS-related illness, tumors, hepatitis B or C coinfection, immunomodulatory therapy, recent vaccination or treatment interruptions. Residual genomic DNA was removed with the TURBO-DNase kit and globin mRNA was depleted with GLOBINclear. Just before antiretroviral therapy was started, pretreatment blood was collected from HIV-infected patients.

Reverse transcription of 400 to 650 ng RNA was performed with SuperScript III using primers directed against the alpha and beta constant regions. Alpha and beta chain libraries were generated separately via chain-specific third strand synthesis with multiplexing indices. The protocol used a single primer pair to amplify all rearrangements within a chain, which avoided primer bias, and attached molecular barcodes to each cDNA molecule. Purified cDNA was joined by T4 RNA Ligase 1 to a 5' RACE adapter carrying a random hexamer and the SP2 sequencing primer site. The authors primed second strand synthesis from the SP2 site with Phusion polymerase and used slow temperature ramps to favor optimal annealing. Joined together, two random hexamer sequences that had both been added before amplification formed the 12-nucleotide barcode of each molecule. A short first PCR added P5 and P7 adapter elements plus a second index, followed by a roughly 24-cycle amplification PCR with P5s and P7 primers. In total the libraries went through about 27 PCR cycles, after which the libraries were quantified on a Qubit, sized on a Bioanalyzer, and diluted to 4 nM. The normalized libraries were sequenced on an Illumina MiSeq using 2 x 250 paired-end kits. Reverse transcription reactions underwent purification over MinElute columns, with elution into around 9.4 ul Tris-Cl. A 1:1 ratio of AMPure XP beads was used to clean the adapter ligations after they had run for around 20 hours at 16 degrees C. Per the source publication's procedure: A modified Decombinator processed the demultiplexed FASTQ files and output V, J, insert and barcode information. Sequences sharing a barcode but differing from the dominant sequence were discarded as errors, and barcodes clustered at Levenshtein distance 3 were counted to estimate original cDNA molecules. The R packages ineq, vegan, igraph and RCytoscape were used for downstream analyses, together with IMGT nomenclature and CDR3 definitions. V gene usage was calculated across distinct sequences, with every TCR tallied a single time to avoid skew from clonal expansion. Within a donor, similarity networks joined unique CDR3 amino acid sequences in every case where two of them were separated by a single Levenshtein edit. Published HIV-specific CDR3s (about 100 alpha, some 670 beta) and CMV-specific CDR3s (roughly 13 alpha, over 200 beta) were assembled and queried against the repertoires. Random subsampling to size-matched repertoires showed patients' decreased diversity was not caused by their lower sequence numbers. The public sequencing data were trimmed at Q25 with fastp and processed into clonotypes with MiXCR by TCRdb, which kept only in-frame beta chains. Under each unique CDR3 protein, matching rows form one entry showing the most common genes and DNA. These V and J calls derive from TCRdb rather than the authors' analysis. This sample gives thousands of distinct CDR3 sequences in total; 8% to 9.5% of them show up just once. Of the sample, 34% is held by the ten largest clones.

The sequence derives from an adult with HIV infection. The donor label of this sample is uncertain. The sequence links TRBV5-6 to TRBJ2-7; the D gene lacks a confident call. The sample consisted of blood, taken before antiretroviral therapy. The sequenced DNA: TGTGCCAGCAGCTTGCCAGACTCCTACGAGCAGTACTTC. Its translation reads: CASSLPDSYEQYF.